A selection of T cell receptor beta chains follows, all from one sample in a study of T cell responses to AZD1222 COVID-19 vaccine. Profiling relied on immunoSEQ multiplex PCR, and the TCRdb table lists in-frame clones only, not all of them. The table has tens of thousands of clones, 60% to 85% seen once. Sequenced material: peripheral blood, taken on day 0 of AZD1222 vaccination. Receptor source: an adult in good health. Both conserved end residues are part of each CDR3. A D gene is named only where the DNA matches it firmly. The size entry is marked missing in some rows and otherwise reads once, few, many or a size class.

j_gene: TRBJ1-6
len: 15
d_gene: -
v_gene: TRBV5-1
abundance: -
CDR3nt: TGCGCCAGCAGTATCGGGAGCTCCTATAATTCACCCCTCCACTTT
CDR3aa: CASSIGSSYNSPLHF

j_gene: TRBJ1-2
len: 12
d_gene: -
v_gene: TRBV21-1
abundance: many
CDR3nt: TGTGCCAGCTCGACAGAATTCTATGGCTACACCTTC
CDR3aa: CASSTEFYGYTF

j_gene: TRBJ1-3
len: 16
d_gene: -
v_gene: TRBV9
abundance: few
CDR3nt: TGTGCCAGCAGCGTACACTCAGGGCTGCCTGGAAACACCATATATTTT
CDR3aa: CASSVHSGLPGNTIYF

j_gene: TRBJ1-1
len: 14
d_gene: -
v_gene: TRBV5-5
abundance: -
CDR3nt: TGTGCCAGCATTTTTGGAGGGACGAACACTGAAGCTTTCTTT
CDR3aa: CASIFGGTNTEAFF

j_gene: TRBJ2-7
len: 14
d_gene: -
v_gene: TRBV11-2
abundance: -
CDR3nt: TGTGCCAGCAGCGCCGGACTGGGTTCCTACGAGCAGTACTTC
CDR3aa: CASSAGLGSYEQYF

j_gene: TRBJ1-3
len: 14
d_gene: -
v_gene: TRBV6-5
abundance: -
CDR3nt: TGTGCCAGCAGTTACCGGGGTATTCGGAACACCATATATTTT
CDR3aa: CASSYRGIRNTIYF

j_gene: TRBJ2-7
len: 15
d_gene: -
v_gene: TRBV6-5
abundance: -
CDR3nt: TGTGCCAGCAGTTACTCGATCTCCGGCTCCTACGAGCAGTACTTC
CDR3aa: CASSYSISGSYEQYF

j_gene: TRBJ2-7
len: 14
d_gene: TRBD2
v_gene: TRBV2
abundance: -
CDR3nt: TGTGCCAGCAGGGGGACTAGTCGGACCTACGAGCAGTACTTC
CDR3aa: CASRGTSRTYEQYF

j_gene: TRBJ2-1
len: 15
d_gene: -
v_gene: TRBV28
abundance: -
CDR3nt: TGTGCCAGCAGTTTATCTGTAGGGGTCTACAATGAGCAGTTCTTC
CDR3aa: CASSLSVGVYNEQFF

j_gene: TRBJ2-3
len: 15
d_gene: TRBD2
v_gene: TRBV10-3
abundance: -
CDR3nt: TGTGCCGTCAAGACTAGCGGGGGGTCCACAGATACGCAGTATTTT
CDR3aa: CAVKTSGGSTDTQYF

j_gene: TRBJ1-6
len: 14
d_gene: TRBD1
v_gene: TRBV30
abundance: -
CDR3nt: TGTGCCTGGAGTGGTGACAGGGGTGGTTCACCCCTCCACTTT
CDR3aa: CAWSGDRGGSPLHF

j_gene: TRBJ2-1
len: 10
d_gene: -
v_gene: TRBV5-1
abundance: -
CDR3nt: TGCGCCAGCAGTAGGAATGAGCAGTTCTTC
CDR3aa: CASSRNEQFF

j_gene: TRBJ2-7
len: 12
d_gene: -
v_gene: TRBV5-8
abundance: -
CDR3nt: TGTGCCAGCAGCTCGACAGAATACGAGCAGTACTTC
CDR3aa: CASSSTEYEQYF

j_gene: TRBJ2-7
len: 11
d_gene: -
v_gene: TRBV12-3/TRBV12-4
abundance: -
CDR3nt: TGTGCCAGCAGTGTGACGGGCGAGCAGTACTTC
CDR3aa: CASSVTGEQYF

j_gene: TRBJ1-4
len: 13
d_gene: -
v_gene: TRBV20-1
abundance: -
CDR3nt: TGCAGTGCTAGTCCGGGGTTCGGTGAAAAACTGTTTTTT
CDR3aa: CSASPGFGEKLFF

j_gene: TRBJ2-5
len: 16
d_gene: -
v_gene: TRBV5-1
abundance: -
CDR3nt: TGCGCCAGCAGCTTGGCGCCCATTGGGGGACAAGAGACCCAGTACTTC
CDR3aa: CASSLAPIGGQETQYF

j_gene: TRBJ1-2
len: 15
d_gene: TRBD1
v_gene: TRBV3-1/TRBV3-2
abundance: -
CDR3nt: TGTGCCAGCAGCCTTATCCCGGGACAGAGTTATGGCTACACCTTC
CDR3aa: CASSLIPGQSYGYTF

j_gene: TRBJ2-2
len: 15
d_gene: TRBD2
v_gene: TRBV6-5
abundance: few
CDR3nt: TGTGCCAGCAGTTACAGCGGGGCGCAGGACGGGGAGCTGTTTTTT
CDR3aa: CASSYSGAQDGELFF

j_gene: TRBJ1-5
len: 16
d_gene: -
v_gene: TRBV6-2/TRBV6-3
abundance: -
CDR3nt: TGTGCCAGCAGTCCGGACCTTACTAACGTCTATCAGCCCCAGCATTTT
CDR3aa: CASSPDLTNVYQPQHF

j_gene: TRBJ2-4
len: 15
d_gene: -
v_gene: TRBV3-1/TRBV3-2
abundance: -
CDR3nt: TGTGCCAGCAGCCAAGAGAGACTAGCCAAAAACATTCAGTACTTC
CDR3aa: CASSQERLAKNIQYF

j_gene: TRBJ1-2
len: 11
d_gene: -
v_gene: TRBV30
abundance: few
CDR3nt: TGTGCCTGGAGTGGATACTATGGCTACACCTTC
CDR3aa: CAWSGYYGYTF

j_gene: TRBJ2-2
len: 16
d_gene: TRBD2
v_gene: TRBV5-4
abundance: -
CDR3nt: TGTGCCAGCAGCGGACGGCGGGGGGTAGACACCGGGGAGCTGTTTTTT
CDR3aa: CASSGRRGVDTGELFF

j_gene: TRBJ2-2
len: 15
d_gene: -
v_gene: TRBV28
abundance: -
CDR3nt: TGTGCCAGTTACCGGGGACCTTCAGGCACCGGGGAGCTGTTTTTT
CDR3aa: CASYRGPSGTGELFF

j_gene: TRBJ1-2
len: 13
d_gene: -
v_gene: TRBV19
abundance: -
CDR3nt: TGTGCCAGTAGTATCGGGGTTTACTATGGCTACACCTTC
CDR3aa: CASSIGVYYGYTF

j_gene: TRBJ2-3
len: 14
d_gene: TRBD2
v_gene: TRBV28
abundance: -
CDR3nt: TGTGCCAGCAGTATTAGCGGGGGGGGAGATACGCAGTATTTT
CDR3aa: CASSISGGGDTQYF

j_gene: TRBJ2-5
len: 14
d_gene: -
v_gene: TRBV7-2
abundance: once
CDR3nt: TGTGCCAGCAGCTTTCAACCGGGAGAGGTGACCCAGTACTTC
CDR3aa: CASSFQPGEVTQYF

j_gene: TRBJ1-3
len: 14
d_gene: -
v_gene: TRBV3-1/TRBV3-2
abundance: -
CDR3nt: TGTGCCAGCAGCCCAGAGAACTCTGGAAACACCATATATTTT
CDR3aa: CASSPENSGNTIYF

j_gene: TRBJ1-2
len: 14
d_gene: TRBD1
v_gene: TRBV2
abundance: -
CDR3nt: TGTGCCAGCAGCCTAATTACAGGGGGCCACGGCTACACCTTC
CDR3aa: CASSLITGGHGYTF

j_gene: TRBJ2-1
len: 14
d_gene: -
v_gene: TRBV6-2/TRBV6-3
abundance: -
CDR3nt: TGTGCCAGCAGTCCCACAGGGTTATCGGGTGAGCAGTTCTTC
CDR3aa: CASSPTGLSGEQFF

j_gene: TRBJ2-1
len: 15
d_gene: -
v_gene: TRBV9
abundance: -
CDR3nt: TGTGCCAGCAGCGTAGGAGGGCATGCCTACAATGAGCAGTTCTTC
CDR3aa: CASSVGGHAYNEQFF

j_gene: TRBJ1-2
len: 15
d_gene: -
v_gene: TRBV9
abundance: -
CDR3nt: TGTGCCAGCAGCCTTAACGGGGGGGCTGACTATGGCTACACCTTC
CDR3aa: CASSLNGGADYGYTF

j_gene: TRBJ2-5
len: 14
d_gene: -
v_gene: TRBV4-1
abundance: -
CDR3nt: TGCGCCAGCAGTACGACAGCCTCGTTGAAAACCCAGTACTTC
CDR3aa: CASSTTASLKTQYF

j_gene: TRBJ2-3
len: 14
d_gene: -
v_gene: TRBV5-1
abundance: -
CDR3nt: TGCGCCAGCAGCTTGTCCTACAGCACAGATACGCAGTATTTT
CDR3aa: CASSLSYSTDTQYF

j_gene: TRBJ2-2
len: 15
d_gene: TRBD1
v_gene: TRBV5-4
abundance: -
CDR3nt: TGTGCCAGCGGATTCTGGACAGGGCACACCGGGGAGCTGTTTTTT
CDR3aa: CASGFWTGHTGELFF

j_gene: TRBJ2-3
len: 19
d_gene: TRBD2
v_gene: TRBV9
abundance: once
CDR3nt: TGTGCCAGCAGCGTAGAAGGCGGGGGGGCCGGGACCGTAACAGATACGCAGTATTTT
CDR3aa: CASSVEGGGAGTVTDTQYF

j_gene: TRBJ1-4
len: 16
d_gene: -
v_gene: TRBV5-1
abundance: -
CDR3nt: TGCGCCAGCAGCCCCATCCGAGGCATTACTAATGAAAAACTGTTTTTT
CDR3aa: CASSPIRGITNEKLFF

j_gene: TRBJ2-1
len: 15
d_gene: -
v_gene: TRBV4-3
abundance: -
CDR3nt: TGCGCCAGCAGTGCCAATTGGGGGGTACGGATCGAGCAGTTCTTC
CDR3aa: CASSANWGVRIEQFF

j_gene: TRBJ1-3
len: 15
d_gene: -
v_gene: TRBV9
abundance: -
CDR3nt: TGTGCCAGCAGCCCGAGGCAGGGAGCTGGAAACACCATATATTTT
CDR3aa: CASSPRQGAGNTIYF

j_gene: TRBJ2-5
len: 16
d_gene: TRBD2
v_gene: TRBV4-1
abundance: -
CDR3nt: TGCGCCAGCAGCCAAGTTAGCGGGGGGGCCGGGGAGACCCAGTACTTC
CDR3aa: CASSQVSGGAGETQYF

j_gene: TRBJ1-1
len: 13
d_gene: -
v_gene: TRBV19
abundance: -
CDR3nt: TGTGCCAGTACCTGGACAGAAAACACTGAAGCTTTCTTT
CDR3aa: CASTWTENTEAFF

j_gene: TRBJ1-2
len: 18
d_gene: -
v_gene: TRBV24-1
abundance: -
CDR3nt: TGTGCCACCAGTCCTCTCCATTGGGGACATTCCGAGTTAGATGGCTACACCTTC
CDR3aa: CATSPLHWGHSELDGYTF

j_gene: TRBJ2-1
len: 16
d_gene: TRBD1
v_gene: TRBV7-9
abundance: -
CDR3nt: TGTGCCAGCAGCATACCAGGGGGCCTAGCAATGAATGAGCAGTTCTTC
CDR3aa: CASSIPGGLAMNEQFF

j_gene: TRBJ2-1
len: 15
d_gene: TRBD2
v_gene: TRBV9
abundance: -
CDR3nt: TGTGCCAGCAGCTCCCGACTAGCGGGGGGCAATGAGCAGTTCTTC
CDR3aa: CASSSRLAGGNEQFF

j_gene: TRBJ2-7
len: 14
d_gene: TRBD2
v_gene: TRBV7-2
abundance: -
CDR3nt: TGTGCCAGCAGTCAAAGGGGAGGGGTCTACGAGCAGTACTTC
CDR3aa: CASSQRGGVYEQYF

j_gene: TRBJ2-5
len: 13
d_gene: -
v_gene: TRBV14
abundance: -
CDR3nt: TGTGCCAGCAGCCAAGGGGCAGTTGGGAGCCAGTACTTC
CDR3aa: CASSQGAVGSQYF

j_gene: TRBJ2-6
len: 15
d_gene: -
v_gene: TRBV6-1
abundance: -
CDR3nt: TGTGCCAGCAGTGAAGGGCAGCCTGGGGCCAACGTCCTGACTTTC
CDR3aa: CASSEGQPGANVLTF

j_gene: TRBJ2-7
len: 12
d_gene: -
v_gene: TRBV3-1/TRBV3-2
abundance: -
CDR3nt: TGTGCCAGCAGCCAAGGATTCTACGAGCAGTACTTC
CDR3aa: CASSQGFYEQYF

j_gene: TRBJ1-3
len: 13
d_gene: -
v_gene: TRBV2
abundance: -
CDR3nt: TGTGCCAGCCGTCAGGGCTCTGGAAACACCATATATTTT
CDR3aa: CASRQGSGNTIYF

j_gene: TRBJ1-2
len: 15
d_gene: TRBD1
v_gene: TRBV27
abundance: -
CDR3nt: TGTGCCAGCAGTCACCGACAGGGGGCACAGTATGGCTACACCTTC
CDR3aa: CASSHRQGAQYGYTF

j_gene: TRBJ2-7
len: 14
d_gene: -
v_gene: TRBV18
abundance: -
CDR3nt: TGTGCCAGCTCACCAATGGGGAGCTCCTACGAGCAGTACTTC
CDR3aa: CASSPMGSSYEQYF

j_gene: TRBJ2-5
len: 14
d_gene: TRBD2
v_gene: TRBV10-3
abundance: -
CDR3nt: TGTGCCATCAAGCCTAGCGGGGGCCAAGAGACCCAGTACTTC
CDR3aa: CAIKPSGGQETQYF

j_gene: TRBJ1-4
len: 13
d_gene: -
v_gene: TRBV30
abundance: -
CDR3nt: TGTGCCTGGAGTGTAAGAGGGAGTGAAAAACTGTTTTTT
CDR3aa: CAWSVRGSEKLFF

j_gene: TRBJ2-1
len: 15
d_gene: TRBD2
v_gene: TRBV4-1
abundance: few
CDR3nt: TGCGCCAGCAGCCAGGGATTGGGGACTAGCGATGAGCAGTTCTTC
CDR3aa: CASSQGLGTSDEQFF

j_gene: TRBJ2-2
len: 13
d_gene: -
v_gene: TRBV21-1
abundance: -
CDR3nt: TGTGCCAGCAGCACTAGCGGAGGAGGGGAGCTGTTTTTT
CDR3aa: CASSTSGGGELFF

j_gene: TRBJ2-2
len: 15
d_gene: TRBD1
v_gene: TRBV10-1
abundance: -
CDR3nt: TGCGCCAGCAGTGGTGACAGGGAGAACACCGGGGAGCTGTTTTTT
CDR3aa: CASSGDRENTGELFF